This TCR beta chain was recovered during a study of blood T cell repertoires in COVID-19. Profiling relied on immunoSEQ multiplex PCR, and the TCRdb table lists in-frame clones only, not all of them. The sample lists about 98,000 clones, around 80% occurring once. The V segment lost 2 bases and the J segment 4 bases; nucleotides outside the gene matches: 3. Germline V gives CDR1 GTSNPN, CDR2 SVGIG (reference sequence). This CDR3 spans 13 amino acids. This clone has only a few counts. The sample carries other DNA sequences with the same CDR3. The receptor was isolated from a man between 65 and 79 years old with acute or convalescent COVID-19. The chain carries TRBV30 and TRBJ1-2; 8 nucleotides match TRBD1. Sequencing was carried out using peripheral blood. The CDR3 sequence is CAWSRDRPYGYTF. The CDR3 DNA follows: TGTGCCTGGAGTCGGGACAGGCCCTATGGCTACACCTTC.